This entry features one T cell receptor (beta chain) sequence. Its antigen is unknown. This entry belongs to a study of shared clonotypes between healthy human individuals. Study results and limitations: An anticipated effect of sequencing depth on clonotype sharing among donors was recognized. Clonotypes shared by all four donors outscored non-shared clonotypes in generation probability.

CD4+ cells underwent separation, giving CD45RA+ naive and CD45RA-negative memory subsets. The germline CDR1 and CDR2 sequences are MNHEY and SVGAGI. The length of the CDR3 is 15 residues. Deletions cut 6 bases from V and 0 bases from J, with 12 bases between. An approximately 210 ng quantity of DNA, 30,000 to 35,000 T cell genomes, went into the sorted-subset replicate PCRs. Profiled with immunoSEQ multiplex PCR; TCRdb holds only in-frame clones, not every one. The sample consists of some 2,100,000 clones, 90% to 96% of them appearing once. V is TRBV6-5 and J is TRBJ1-5; no firm D call. Sequencing was done on a sample of naive CD4+ T cells sorted from blood. Subset in this sample: CD45RA+ positively selected. This clonotype originated in a man younger than 35 in good health. The CDR3 loop reads CASRLADDSNQPQHF. The CDR3 DNA sequence: TGTGCCAGCAGATTAGCAGATGATAGCAATCAGCCCCAGCATTTT.